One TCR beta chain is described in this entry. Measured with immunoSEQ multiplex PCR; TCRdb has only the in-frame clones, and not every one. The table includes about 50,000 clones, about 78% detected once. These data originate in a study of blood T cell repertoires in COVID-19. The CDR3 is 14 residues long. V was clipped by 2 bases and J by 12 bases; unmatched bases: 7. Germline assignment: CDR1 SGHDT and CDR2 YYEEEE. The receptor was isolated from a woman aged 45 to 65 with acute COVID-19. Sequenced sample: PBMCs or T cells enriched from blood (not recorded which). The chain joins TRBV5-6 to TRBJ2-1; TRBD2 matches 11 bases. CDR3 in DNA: TGTGCCAGCAGCTTCCCTAGCGGGGGGATAGGGCAGTTCTTC. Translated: CASSFPSGGIGQFF.